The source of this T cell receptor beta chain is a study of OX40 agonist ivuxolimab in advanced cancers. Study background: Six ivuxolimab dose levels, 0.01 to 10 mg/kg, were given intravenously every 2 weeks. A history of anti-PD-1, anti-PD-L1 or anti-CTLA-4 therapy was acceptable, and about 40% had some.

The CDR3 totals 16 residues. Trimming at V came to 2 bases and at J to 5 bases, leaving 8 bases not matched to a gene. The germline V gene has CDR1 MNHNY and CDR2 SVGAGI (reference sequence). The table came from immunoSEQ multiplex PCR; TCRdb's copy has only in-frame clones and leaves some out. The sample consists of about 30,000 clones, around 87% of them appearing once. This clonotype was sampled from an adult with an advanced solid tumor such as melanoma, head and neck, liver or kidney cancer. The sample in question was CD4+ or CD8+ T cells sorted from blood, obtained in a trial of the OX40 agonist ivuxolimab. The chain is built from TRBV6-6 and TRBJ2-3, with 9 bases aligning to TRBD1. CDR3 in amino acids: CASSYTQGARIDTQYF. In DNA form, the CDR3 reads TGTGCCAGCAGTTACACACAGGGGGCAAGGATAGATACGCAGTATTTT.